Shown below are 14 T cell receptor beta chains from a single sample sequenced in a study of blood T cell repertoires in COVID-19. Repertoires were generated with immunoSEQ multiplex PCR, while TCRdb's copy carries only in-frame clones and drops some. This sample carries about 43,000 clones, about nine tenths of them seen once, and the ten largest clones take approximately 4.3%. Sequenced input: peripheral blood. These receptors were taken from a human donor in a cohort sampled during active COVID-19.

This clone occurred once. The chain carries TRBV7-9 and TRBJ2-3, with D perhaps TRBD2 (6 bases). The CDR3 has 16 residues. Trimming left V 5 bases short and J 2 bases short, with 17 bases between. Germline-derived CDR1 and CDR2 are SEHNR and FQNEAQ (reference sequence). This CDR3 is CASSQVDYPDTDTQYF. The CDR3 DNA reads TGTGCCAGCAGCCAAGTGGACTACCCCGACACAGATACGCAGTATTTT.

The chain couples TRBV7-3 to TRBJ2-7, with TRBD2 matching 9 bases. There are 17 residues in the CDR3. With V trimmed by 2 bases and J by 1 base, 9 bases remained unmatched. Germline V lookup: CDR1 SGHTA, CDR2 FQGTGA. The DNA of the CDR3 is TGTGCCAGCAGCTTAGGTCCCCCGACTAGCGGTTCCTACGAGCAGTACTTC. Translated, it gives CASSLGPPTSGSYEQYF.

The chain links TRBV7-6 to TRBJ2-3; D is unclear. Germline V lookup: CDR1 SGHVS, CDR2 FNYEAQ. The CDR3 consists of 16 residues. Trimming cost V 0 bases and J 1 base, with 11 bases left between them. The CDR3 reads CASSLARDPRTDTQYF. The CDR3 bases are TGTGCCAGCAGCTTAGCGCGTGATCCCCGCACAGATACGCAGTATTTT. The full variable domain, with the rest looked up from reference TRBV7-6 and TRBJ2-3, is GAGVSQSPRYKVTKRGQDVALRCDPISGHVSLYWYRQALGQGPEFLTYFNYEAQQDKSGLPNDRFSAERPEGSISTLTIQRTEQRDSAMYRCASSLARDPRTDTQYFGPGTRLTVL.

This clone was seen once. The chain recombines TRBV28 with TRBJ2-5; D unresolved. Germline V gene sequence: CDR1 MDHEN, CDR2 SYDVKM. V shed 5 bases and J shed 7 bases, with 11 bases lying between them. This CDR3 has 12 residues. CDR3 sequence: CASSVLKRTQYF. For the CDR3, the DNA is TGTGCCAGCAGTGTACTAAAGAGGACCCAGTACTTC.

J is TRBJ2-1 and V is TRBV10-3, with 9 bases matching TRBD2. The germline V gene has CDR1 ENHRY and CDR2 SYGVKD. The CDR3 is made up of 16 amino acids. The J segment lost 4 bases and the V segment lost 0 bases, leaving 4 bases of the junction unmatched. The CDR3 nucleotides are TGTGCCATCAGTGAGTCGACTAGCGGTACATACAATGAGCAGTTCTTC. Translation gives CAISESTSGTYNEQFF.

This clone was observed a handful of times. The gene calls are TRBV28 and TRBJ1-1; TRBD1 might be the D (5 bases). The germline V gene has CDR1 MDHEN and CDR2 SYDVKM. The V gene lost 5 bases and the J gene lost 1 base, with 14 bases spanning the gap. The CDR3 sequence is 15 residues long. The CDR3, as DNA: TGTGCCAGCAGTCCAGGGACTTCGGGGAACACTGAAGCTTTCTTT. Encoded protein: CASSPGTSGNTEAFF.

The rearrangement joins TRBV7-3 to TRBJ2-2; TRBD1 is a possible D gene (5 bases). Trimming took 5 bases from V and 2 from J, leaving 9 bases between them. Germline CDR1 is SGHTA and CDR2 is FQGTGA. CDR3 length: 14 residues. CDR3 coding DNA: TGTGCCAGCAGCAGAGACAGCAACACCGGGGAGCTGTTTTTT. It translates to CASSRDSNTGELFF.

The rearrangement joins TRBV24-1 to TRBJ2-1, with D uncertain. With 2 bases removed from V and 0 bases from J, the gap between germline ends came to 13 bases. The CDR3 has 17 residues. CDR1 and CDR2 (germline): KGHDR, SFDVKD. CDR3 nucleotide sequence: TGTGCCACCAGTGATTCAACTGGCCGGGTCTCCTACAATGAGCAGTTCTTC. It is translated as CATSDSTGRVSYNEQFF.

The chain uses TRBV29-1 and TRBJ2-1; tentative D call: TRBD1 (6 bases). V was trimmed by 4 bases and J by 4 bases, leaving 20 bases between them. The CDR3 runs to 16 residues. Germline lookup yields CDR1 SQVTM and CDR2 ANQGSEA. The CDR3 nucleotides read TGCAGCGTTGGGGGGCTCTACCCTCATCGGTACAATGAGCAGTTCTTC. Protein sequence: CSVGGLYPHRYNEQFF.

This sequence joins TRBV5-1 and TRBJ2-7, with D perhaps matching TRBD2 (6 bases). The CDR3 runs to 14 residues. V was clipped by 4 bases and J by 1 base, with 12 bases between them. Looked up from germline, CDR1 is SGHRS and CDR2 is YFSETQ. CDR3 residues: CASSVLAASYEQYF. For the CDR3, the DNA is TGCGCCAGCAGCGTATTAGCGGCTTCCTACGAGCAGTACTTC.

This rearrangement joins TRBV28 to TRBJ1-1; 7 bases line up with TRBD1. There are 12 residues in the CDR3. J lost 5 bases, V lost 5 bases, and 2 bases had no gene match. Per the germline V gene, CDR1 is MDHEN and CDR2 is SYDVKM. CDR3 sequence reads: CASSPGGTEAFF. The CDR3 coding sequence is TGTGCCAGCAGTCCAGGGGGGACTGAAGCTTTCTTT.

The chain recombines TRBV5-4 with TRBJ2-2; D may be TRBD2 (6 bases). This CDR3 comprises 15 residues. The V and J ends lost 4 bases and 6 bases respectively, with 16 bases between them. Germline V gene sequence: CDR1 SGHNT, CDR2 YYREEE (reference sequence). As DNA, the CDR3 is TGTGCCAGCAGCCCGAGGTGGGGACTCCCCGGGGAGCTGTTTTTT. Protein: CASSPRWGLPGELFF. The full variable domain, completed using reference TRBV5-4 and TRBJ2-2, is ETGVTQSPTHLIKTRGQQVTLRCSSQSGHNTVSWYQQALGQGPQFIFQYYREEENGRGNFPPRFSGLQFPNYSSELNVNALELDDSALYLCASSPRWGLPGELFFGEGSRLTVL.

The chain is built from TRBV7-3 and TRBJ2-5, with TRBD1 matching 7 bases. Germline values: CDR1 SGHTA, CDR2 FQGTGA. This CDR3 is built from 13 residues. Unmatched junction bases numbered 2, after V lost 5 bases and J lost 2 bases. CDR3 residues: CASSKGQQETQYF. As DNA, the CDR3 is TGTGCCAGCAGCAAGGGACAGCAAGAGACCCAGTACTTC. Variable domain in full (rest from reference TRBV7-3 and TRBJ2-5): GAGVSQTPSNKVTEKGKYVELRCDPISGHTALYWYRQSLGQGPEFLIYFQGTGAADDSGLPNDRFFAVRPEGSVSTLKIQRTERGDSAVYLCASSKGQQETQYFGPGTRLLVL.

V is TRBV5-1 and J is TRBJ2-1, with D perhaps matching TRBD2 (6 bases). The CDR3 is made up of 16 amino acids. V lost 5 bases to trimming and J lost 10 bases, with 25 bases between them. Germline lookup yields CDR1 SGHRS and CDR2 YFSETQ. The CDR3 nucleotides read TGCGCCAGCAGACAACCCCTAAAAAGTAGCGGCGGCGAGCAGTTCTTC. Its translation: CASRQPLKSSGGEQFF.